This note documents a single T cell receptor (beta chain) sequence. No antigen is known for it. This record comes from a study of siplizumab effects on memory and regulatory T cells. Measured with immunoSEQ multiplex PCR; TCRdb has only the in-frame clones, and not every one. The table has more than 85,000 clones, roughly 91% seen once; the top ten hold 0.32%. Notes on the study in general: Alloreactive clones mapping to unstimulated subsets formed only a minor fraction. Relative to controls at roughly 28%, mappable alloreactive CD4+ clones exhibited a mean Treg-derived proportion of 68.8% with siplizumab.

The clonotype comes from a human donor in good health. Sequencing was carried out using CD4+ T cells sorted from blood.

CDR3 residues: CASSTIGTGDEKLFF. CDR3 coding DNA: TGTGCCAGCAGTACGATTGGGACAGGGGATGAAAAACTGTTTTTT. The chain uses TRBV6-5 and TRBJ1-4; 10 bases line up with TRBD1. The V gene's germline CDR1 is MNHEY and CDR2 SVGAGI. The CDR3 spans 15 residues. V shed 5 bases and J 6 bases; nucleotides not matched to a gene: 6.